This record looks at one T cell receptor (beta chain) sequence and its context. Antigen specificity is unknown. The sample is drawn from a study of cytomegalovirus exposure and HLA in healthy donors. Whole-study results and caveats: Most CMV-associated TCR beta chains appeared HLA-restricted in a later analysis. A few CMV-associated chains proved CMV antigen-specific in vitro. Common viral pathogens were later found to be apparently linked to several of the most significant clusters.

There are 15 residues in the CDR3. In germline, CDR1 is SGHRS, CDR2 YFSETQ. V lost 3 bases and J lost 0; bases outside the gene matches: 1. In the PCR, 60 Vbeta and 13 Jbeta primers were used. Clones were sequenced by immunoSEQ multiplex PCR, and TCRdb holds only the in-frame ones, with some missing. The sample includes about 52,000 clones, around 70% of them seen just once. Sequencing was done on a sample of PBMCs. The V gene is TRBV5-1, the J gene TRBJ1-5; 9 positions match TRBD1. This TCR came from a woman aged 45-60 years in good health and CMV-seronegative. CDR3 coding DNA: TGCGCCAGCAGCTGGACAGGGGATAGCAATCAGCCCCAGCATTTT. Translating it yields CASSWTGDSNQPQHF.